This T cell receptor beta chain originates from a study of T cells in Graves' hyperthyroidism and ophthalmopathy. Concerning this clonotype: Possible read error: a much larger clone is one base away.

V shed 5 bases and J 2 bases; nucleotides not matched to a gene: 8. Germline CDR1 and CDR2: MNHEY and SVGEGT. The CDR3 is made up of 15 amino acids. The CDR3 regions of TCR beta were amplified from RNA transcripts. Carried out on the TCR CDR3, a first-round RT-PCR used the HTBI primer set. MiXCR, run by TCRdb on the multiplex PCR reads, gives a single entry per CDR3 protein. The sample has approximately 300,000 distinct CDR3 sequences, about 18% seen once. Fresh peripheral blood, under 13 ml, was the source of the PBMCs. The origin of this receptor is a woman aged 60-70 years with Graves' ophthalmopathy. Sequenced material: blood. The chain carries TRBV6-2 or TRBV6-3 and TRBJ2-7; 8 nucleotides agree with TRBD1. CDR3 sequence reads: CASSHTGQGAYEQYF. DNA of the CDR3: TGTGCCAGCAGTCACACCGGACAGGGAGCCTACGAGCAGTACTTC.